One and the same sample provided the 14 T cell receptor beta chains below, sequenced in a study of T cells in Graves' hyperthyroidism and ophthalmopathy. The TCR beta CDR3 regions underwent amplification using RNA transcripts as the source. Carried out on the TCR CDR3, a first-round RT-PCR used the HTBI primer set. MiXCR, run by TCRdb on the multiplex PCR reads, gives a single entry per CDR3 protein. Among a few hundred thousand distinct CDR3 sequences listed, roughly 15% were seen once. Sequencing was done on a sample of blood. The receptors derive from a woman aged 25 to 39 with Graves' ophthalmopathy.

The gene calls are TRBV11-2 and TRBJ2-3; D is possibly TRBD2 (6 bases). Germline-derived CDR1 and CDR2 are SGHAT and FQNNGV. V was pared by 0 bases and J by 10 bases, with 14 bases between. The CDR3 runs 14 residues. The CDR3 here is CASSLDGGALAQYF. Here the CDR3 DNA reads TGTGCCAGCAGCTTAGATGGCGGGGCCCTGGCGCAGTATTTT.

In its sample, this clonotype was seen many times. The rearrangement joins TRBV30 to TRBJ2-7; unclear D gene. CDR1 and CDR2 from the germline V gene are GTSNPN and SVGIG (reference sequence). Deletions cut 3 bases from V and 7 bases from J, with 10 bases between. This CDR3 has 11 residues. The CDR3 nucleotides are TGTGCCTGGAGCTCTTTGTTAGAGCAGTACTTC. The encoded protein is CAWSSLLEQYF. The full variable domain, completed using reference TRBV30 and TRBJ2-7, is SQTIHQWPATLVQPVGSPLSLECTVEGTSNPNLYWYRQAAGRGLQLLFYSVGIGQISSEVPQNLSASRPQDRQFILSSKKLLLSDSGFYLCAWSSLLEQYFGPGTRLTVT.

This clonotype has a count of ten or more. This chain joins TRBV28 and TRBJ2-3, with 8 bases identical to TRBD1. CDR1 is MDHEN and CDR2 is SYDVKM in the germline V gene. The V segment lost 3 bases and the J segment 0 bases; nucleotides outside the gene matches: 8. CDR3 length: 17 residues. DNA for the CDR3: TGTGCCAGCAGTTTCGACCGGACAGGGCCTAGCACAGATACGCAGTATTTT. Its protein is CASSFDRTGPSTDTQYF.

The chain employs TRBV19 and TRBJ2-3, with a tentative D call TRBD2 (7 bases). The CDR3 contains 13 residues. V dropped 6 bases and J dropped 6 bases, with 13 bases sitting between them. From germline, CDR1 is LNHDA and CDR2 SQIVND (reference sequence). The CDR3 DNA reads TGTGCCAGTAGACTCGGCGGGGGCGATACGCAGTATTTT. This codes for CASRLGGGDTQYF.

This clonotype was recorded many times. CDR3 protein: CSAIDRNEKLFF. Written as DNA, the CDR3 is TGCAGTGCTATTGACAGGAATGAAAAACTGTTTTTT. This chain joins TRBV20-1 and TRBJ1-4; D possibly corresponds to TRBD1 (6 bases). V gave up 4 bases and J gave up 5 bases, with 8 bases separating them. The length of the CDR3 is 12 residues. Germline V gene data show CDR1 as DFQATT and CDR2 as SNEGSKA (reference sequence).

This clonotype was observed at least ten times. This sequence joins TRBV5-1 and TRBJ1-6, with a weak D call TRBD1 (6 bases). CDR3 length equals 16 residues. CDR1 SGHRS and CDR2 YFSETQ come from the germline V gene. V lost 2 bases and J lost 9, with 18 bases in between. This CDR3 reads CASSFGDMSVISPLHF. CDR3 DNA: TGCGCCAGCAGCTTCGGGGACATGTCCGTAATTTCACCCCTCCACTTT.

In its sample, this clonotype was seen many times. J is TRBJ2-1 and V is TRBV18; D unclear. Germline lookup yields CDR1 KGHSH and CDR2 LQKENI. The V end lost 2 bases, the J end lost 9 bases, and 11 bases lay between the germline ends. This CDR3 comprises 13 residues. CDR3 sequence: CASSPNERAEQFF. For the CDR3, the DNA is TGTGCCAGCTCACCAAACGAGCGCGCTGAGCAGTTCTTC.

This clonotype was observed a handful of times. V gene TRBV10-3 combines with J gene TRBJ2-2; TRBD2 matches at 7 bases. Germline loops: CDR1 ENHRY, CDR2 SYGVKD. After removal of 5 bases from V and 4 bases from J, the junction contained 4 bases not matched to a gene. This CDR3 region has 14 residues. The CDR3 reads CAISSGRVTGELFF. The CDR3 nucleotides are TGTGCCATCAGTTCAGGGAGGGTCACCGGGGAGCTGTTTTTT.

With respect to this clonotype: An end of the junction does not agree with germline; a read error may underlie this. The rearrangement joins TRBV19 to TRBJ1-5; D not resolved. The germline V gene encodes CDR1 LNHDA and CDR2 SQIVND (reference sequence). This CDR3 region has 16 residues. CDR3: CTSSIRAGDSNQPQHF. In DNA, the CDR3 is TGTACCAGTAGTATTAGGGCAGGAGATAGCAATCAGCCCCAGCATTTT.

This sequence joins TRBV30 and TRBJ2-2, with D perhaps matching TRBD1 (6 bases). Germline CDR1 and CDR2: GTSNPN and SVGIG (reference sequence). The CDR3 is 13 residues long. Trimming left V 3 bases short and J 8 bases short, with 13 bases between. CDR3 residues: CAWRRLGQGELFF. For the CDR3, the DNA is TGTGCCTGGAGGAGGCTCGGACAGGGGGAGCTGTTTTTT.

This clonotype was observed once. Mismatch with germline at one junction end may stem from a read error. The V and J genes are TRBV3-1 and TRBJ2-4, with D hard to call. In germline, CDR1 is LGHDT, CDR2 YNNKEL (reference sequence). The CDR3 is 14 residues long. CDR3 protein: CASGHRRFKNIQYF. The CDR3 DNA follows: TGTGCCAGCGGCCACAGACGCTTCAAAAACATTCAGTACTTC.

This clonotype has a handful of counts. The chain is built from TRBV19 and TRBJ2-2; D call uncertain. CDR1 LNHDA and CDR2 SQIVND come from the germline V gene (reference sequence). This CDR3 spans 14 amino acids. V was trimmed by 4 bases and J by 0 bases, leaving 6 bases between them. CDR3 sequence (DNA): TGTGCCAGTAGTAAACAACCGAACACCGGGGAGCTGTTTTTT. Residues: CASSKQPNTGELFF.

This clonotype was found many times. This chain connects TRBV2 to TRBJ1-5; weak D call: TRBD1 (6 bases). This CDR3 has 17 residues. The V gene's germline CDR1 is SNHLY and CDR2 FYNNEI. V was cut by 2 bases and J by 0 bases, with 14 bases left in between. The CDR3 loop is CASSEIDVQGSNQPQHF. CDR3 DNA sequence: TGTGCCAGCAGTGAAATAGACGTACAGGGTAGCAATCAGCCCCAGCATTTT.

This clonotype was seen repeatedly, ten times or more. The CDR3 DNA reads as TGCAGTGCTAGGACGGTGGGGGAAAAACTGTTTTTT. This codes for CSARTVGEKLFF. The gene calls are TRBV20-1 and TRBJ1-4; no clear D. V lost 3 bases to trimming and J lost 8 bases, with 10 bases between them. The CDR3 has 12 residues. Per germline, CDR1 DFQATT and CDR2 SNEGSKA (reference sequence).